These 10 T cell receptor beta chains share one sample of origin, sequenced in a study of technical replicates of blood from several donors. Data came from immunoSEQ multiplex PCR; TCRdb stores just in-frame clones and leaves some out. The sample consists of approximately 50,000 clones, about 86% of them appearing once. Material: PBMCs. The receptors were gathered from a human donor in good health. Some clones in this sample may be carry-over from other donors' samples.

The chain employs TRBV2 and TRBJ2-7; the D gene is possibly TRBD1 (8 bases). There are 14 residues in the CDR3. The germline V and J ends were trimmed by 4 bases and 2 bases, with 12 bases remaining between them. The germline CDR1 and CDR2 sequences are SNHLY and FYNNEI. The CDR3 DNA reads as TGTGCCAGCAGTGGACAGGGGACTACCTACGAGCAGTACTTC. Translated: CASSGQGTTYEQYF.

The chain combines TRBV4-1 with TRBJ2-2; 7 positions agree with TRBD1. The V gene's germline CDR1 is MGHRA and CDR2 YSYEKL. J gave up 6 bases and V 1 base, and 2 bases lay outside the gene matches. This CDR3 spans 14 amino acids. CDR3 sequence reads: CASSQVGQAGELFF. The CDR3, as DNA: TGCGCCAGCAGCCAAGTCGGACAGGCCGGGGAGCTGTTTTTT.

The genes are TRBV18 and TRBJ1-2, with D possibly being TRBD1 (6 bases). V shed 3 bases and J shed 3 bases, with 11 bases lying between them. CDR3 length equals 14 residues. The germline V gene has CDR1 KGHSH and CDR2 LQKENI. For the CDR3, the DNA is TGTGCCAGCTCACCGGCGACAGGCCACTATGGCTACACCTTC. This translates into CASSPATGHYGYTF.

The table lists this clone with a count of one. This sequence joins TRBV6-5 and TRBJ1-2; no definite D call. This CDR3 comprises 14 residues. Between the trimmed V and J ends, which lost 0 bases and 8 bases, there was a span of 13 bases. Germline V gives CDR1 MNHEY, CDR2 SVGAGI. The CDR3 sequence is CASSYSLSVTGYTF. For the CDR3, the DNA is TGTGCCAGCAGTTACTCACTCTCCGTAACGGGCTACACCTTC.

The V call is TRBV14, the J call TRBJ2-5; D is uncertain. CDR1 is SGHDN and CDR2 is FVKESK in the germline V gene. The CDR3 runs 13 residues. Deletions cut 6 bases from V and 4 bases from J, with 12 bases between. CDR3 DNA: TGTGCCAGCAGGAGACGTACGGGAGAGACCCAGTACTTC. It specifies CASRRRTGETQYF.

V is TRBV5-6 and J is TRBJ2-7, with 8 bases that match TRBD2. This CDR3 is built from 17 residues. V lost 3 bases to trimming and J lost 2 bases; unmatched junction nucleotides: 13. Per the germline V gene, CDR1 is SGHDT and CDR2 is YYEEEE. The DNA for the CDR3 is TGTGCCAGCAGCTGGTCTAGCGGGCGCAAGGGGCCCTACGAGCAGTACTTC. Translated: CASSWSSGRKGPYEQYF.

This clone was observed a single time. V gene TRBV27 combines with J gene TRBJ2-7, with TRBD1 identical over 7 bases. J lost 4 bases, V lost 5 bases, and 14 bases had no gene match. The V gene's germline CDR1 is MNHEY and CDR2 SMNVEV (reference sequence). This CDR3 comprises 16 residues. Here the CDR3 reads CASSRGLGGSGYEQYF. The CDR3 DNA follows: TGTGCCAGCAGTCGGGGTCTAGGGGGCTCGGGATACGAGCAGTACTTC.

This clone was detected once. The rearrangement joins TRBV7-3 to TRBJ2-7; the match to TRBD1 covers 8 bases. Looked up from germline, CDR1 is SGHTA and CDR2 is FQGTGA. V lost 0 bases and J lost 0; bases outside the gene matches: 4. The CDR3 sequence is 16 residues long. CDR3 DNA: TGTGCCAGCAGCTTAACCTCCGGGACAGGCTCCTACGAGCAGTACTTC. It specifies CASSLTSGTGSYEQYF.

V usage is TRBV4-1 and J usage is TRBJ2-3; unclear D gene. The CDR3 extends over 15 amino acids. The V gene lost 1 base and the J gene lost 6 bases, with 14 bases spanning the gap. Germline V CDR1 and CDR2: MGHRA, YSYEKL. The CDR3 loop reads CASSQGLLGPDTQYF. The DNA for the CDR3 is TGCGCCAGCAGCCAAGGTTTGCTGGGCCCCGATACGCAGTATTTT.

The chain couples TRBV19 to TRBJ2-7; D possibly corresponds to TRBD1 (6 bases). CDR1 is LNHDA, CDR2 SQIVND, per germline (reference sequence). This CDR3 comprises 15 residues. Trimming took 0 bases from V and 6 from J, leaving 15 bases between them. The CDR3 DNA sequence: TGTGCCAGTAGTATAGAGGACAGTCCTCCGACCGAGCAGTACTTC. Amino acid sequence: CASSIEDSPPTEQYF. The full variable domain, with the rest looked up from reference TRBV19 and TRBJ2-7, is DGGITQSPKYLFRKEGQNVTLSCEQNLNHDAMYWYRQDPGQGLRLIYYSQIVNDFQKGDIAEGYSVSREKKESFPLTVTSAQKNPTAFYLCASSIEDSPPTEQYFGPGTRLTVT.